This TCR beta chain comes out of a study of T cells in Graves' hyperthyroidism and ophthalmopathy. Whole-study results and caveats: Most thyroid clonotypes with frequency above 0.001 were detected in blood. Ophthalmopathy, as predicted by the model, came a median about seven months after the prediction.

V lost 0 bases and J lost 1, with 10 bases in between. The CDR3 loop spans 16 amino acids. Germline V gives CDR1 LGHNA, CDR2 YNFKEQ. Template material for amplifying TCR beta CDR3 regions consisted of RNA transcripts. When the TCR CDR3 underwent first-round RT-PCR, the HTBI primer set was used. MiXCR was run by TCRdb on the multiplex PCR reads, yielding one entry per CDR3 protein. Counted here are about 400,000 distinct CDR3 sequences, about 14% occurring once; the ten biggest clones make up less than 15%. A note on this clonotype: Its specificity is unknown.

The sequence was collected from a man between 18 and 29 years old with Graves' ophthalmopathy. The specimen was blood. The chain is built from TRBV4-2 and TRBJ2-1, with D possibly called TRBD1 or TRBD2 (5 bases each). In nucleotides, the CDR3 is TGTGCCAGCAGCCAAGAACGAGGGACGTCCTACAATGAGCAGTTCTTC. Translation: CASSQERGTSYNEQFF.